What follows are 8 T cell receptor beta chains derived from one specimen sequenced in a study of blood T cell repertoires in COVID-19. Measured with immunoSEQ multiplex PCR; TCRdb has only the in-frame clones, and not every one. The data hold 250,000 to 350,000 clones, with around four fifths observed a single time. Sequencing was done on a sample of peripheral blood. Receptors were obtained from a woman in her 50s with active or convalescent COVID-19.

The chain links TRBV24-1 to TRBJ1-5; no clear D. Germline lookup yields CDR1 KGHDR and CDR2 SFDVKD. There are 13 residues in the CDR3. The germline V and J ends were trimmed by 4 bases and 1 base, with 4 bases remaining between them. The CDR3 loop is CATSEQSNQPQHF. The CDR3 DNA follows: TGTGCCACCAGTGAACAGAGCAATCAGCCCCAGCATTTT.

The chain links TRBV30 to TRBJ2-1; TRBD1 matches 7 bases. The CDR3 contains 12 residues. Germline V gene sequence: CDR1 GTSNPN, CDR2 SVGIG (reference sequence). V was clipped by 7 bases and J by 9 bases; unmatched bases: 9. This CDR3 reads CAYITGALEQFF. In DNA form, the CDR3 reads TGTGCCTACATCACAGGGGCCCTTGAGCAGTTCTTC.

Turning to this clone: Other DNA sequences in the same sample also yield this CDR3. The CDR3 DNA reads TGCAGCGTTGTTCTAGCGGGGGCCTACGAGCAGTACTTC. This gives the protein CSVVLAGAYEQYF. The J gene is TRBJ2-7, the V gene TRBV29-1; 10 bases are shared with TRBD2. The junction had 2 bases not matched to a gene; V was cut back by 4 bases and J by 2 bases. Germline assignment: CDR1 SQVTM and CDR2 ANQGSEA. There are 13 residues in the CDR3.

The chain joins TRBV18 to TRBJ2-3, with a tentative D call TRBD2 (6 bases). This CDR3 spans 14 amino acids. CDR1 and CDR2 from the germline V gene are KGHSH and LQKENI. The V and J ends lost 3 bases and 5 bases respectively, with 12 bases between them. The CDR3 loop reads CASSPNGGIDTQYF. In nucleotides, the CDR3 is TGTGCCAGCTCACCCAACGGGGGAATAGATACGCAGTATTTT.

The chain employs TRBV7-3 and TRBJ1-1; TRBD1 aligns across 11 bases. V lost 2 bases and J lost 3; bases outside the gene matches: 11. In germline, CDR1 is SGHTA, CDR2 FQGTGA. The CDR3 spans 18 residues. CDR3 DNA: TGTGCCAGCAGCTTACTTCCGGGACAGGGGGTGAAGGACACTGAAGCTTTCTTT. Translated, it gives CASSLLPGQGVKDTEAFF.

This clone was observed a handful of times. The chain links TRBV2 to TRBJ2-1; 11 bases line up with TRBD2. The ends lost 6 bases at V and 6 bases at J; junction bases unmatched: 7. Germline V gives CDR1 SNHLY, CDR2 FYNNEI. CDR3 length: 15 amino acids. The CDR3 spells CASRGTSGPTNEQFF. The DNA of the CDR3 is TGTGCCAGCAGAGGGACTAGCGGTCCCACCAATGAGCAGTTCTTC.

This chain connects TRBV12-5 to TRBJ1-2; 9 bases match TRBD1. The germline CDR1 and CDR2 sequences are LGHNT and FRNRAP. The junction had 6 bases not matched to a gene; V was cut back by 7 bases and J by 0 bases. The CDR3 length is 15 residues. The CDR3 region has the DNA TGTGCTAGTGCCCGGACAGGGGACCCTAACTATGGCTACACCTTC. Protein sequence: CASARTGDPNYGYTF.

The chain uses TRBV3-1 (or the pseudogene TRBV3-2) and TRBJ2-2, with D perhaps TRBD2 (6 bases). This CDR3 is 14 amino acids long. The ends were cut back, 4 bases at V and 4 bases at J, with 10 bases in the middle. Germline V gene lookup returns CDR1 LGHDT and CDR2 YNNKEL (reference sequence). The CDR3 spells CASSLGSGTGELFF. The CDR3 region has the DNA TGTGCCAGCAGCCTCGGTAGCGGCACCGGGGAGCTGTTTTTT.